Given below is one T cell receptor (beta chain) in context. Its antigen is currently unknown. The source of the sample is a study of graft-versus-host responses after intestinal transplantation. Overall study: Recipients were given multivisceral, liver-intestinal, or isolated intestinal transplants.

The data were produced by immunoSEQ multiplex PCR, yet TCRdb's version contains in-frame clones alone and is incomplete. The sample gives tens of thousands of clones, around 92% of which show up once; about 0.1% is in the top ten. The CDR3 consists of 16 residues. V lost 3 bases, J lost 2 bases, and 6 bases stayed unmatched. CDR1 is SGHRS, CDR2 YFSETQ, per germline. The sequencing here drew on unstimulated CD4+ T cells sorted from spleen or lymph node cells, taken before intestinal transplant. This receptor was obtained from a human donor who received an intestinal transplant. V gene TRBV5-1 combines with J gene TRBJ2-2; TRBD1 agrees at 8 bases. In nucleotides, the CDR3 is TGCGCCAGCAGCTATGCTGGGACAGGCAACACCGGGGAGCTGTTTTTT. This translates into CASSYAGTGNTGELFF.